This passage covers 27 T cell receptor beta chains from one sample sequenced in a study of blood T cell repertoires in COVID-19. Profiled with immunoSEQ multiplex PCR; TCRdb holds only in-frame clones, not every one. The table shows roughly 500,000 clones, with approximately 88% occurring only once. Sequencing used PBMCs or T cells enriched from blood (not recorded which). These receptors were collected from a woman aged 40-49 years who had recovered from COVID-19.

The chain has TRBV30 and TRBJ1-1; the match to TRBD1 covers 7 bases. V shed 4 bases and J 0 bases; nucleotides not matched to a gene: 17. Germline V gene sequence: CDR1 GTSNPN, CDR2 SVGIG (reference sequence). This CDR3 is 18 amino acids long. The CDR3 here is CAWTPGTATRKMNTEAFF. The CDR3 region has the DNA TGTGCCTGGACTCCCGGGACAGCCACGAGAAAAATGAACACTGAAGCTTTCTTT.

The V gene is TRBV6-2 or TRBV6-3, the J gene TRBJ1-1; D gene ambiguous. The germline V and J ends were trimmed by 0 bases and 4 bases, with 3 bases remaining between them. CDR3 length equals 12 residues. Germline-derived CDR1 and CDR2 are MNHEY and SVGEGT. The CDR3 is CASSYSLTEAFF. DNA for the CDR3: TGTGCCAGCAGTTACTCTCTCACTGAAGCTTTCTTT.

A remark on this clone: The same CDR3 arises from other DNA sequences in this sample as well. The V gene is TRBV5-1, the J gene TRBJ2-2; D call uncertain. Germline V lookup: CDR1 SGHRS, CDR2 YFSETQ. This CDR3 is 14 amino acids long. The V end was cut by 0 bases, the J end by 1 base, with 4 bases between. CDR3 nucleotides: TGCGCCAGCAGCTTGGTCTTGAACACCGGGGAGCTGTTTTTT. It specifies CASSLVLNTGELFF.

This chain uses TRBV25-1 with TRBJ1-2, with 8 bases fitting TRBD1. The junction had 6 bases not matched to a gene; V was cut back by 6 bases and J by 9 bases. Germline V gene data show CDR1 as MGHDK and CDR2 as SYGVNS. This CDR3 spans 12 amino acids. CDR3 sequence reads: CASSGQGSSYTF. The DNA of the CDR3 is TGTGCCAGCAGCGGACAGGGTTCTAGCTACACCTTC.

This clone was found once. CDR3 in amino acids: CASSTGNLGTQYF. In DNA, the CDR3 is TGTGCCAGCAGCACCGGGAACCTGGGGACCCAGTACTTC. V and J are TRBV28 and TRBJ2-5; a weak D match, TRBD2 (5 bases). V was pared by 6 bases and J by 7 bases, with 15 bases between. Germline CDR1 and CDR2: MDHEN and SYDVKM. This CDR3 comprises 13 residues.

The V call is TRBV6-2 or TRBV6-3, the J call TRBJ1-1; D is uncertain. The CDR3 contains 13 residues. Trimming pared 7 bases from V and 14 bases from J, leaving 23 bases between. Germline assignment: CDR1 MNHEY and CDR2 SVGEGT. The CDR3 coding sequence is TGTGCCAGCACCCCCGATTCCTACAACGAGGTCTTCTTT. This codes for CASTPDSYNEVFF.

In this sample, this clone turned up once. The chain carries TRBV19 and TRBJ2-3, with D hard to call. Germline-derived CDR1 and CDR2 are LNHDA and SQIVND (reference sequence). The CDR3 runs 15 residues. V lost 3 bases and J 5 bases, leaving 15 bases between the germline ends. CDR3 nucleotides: TGTGCCAGTAGTATCCCCACCCTACGAGGAGATACGCAGTATTTT. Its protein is CASSIPTLRGDTQYF.

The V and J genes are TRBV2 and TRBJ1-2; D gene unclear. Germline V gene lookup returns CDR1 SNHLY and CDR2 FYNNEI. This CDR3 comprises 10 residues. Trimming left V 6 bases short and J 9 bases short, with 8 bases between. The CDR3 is CASREGRYTF. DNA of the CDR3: TGTGCCAGCAGGGAGGGCCGCTACACCTTC.

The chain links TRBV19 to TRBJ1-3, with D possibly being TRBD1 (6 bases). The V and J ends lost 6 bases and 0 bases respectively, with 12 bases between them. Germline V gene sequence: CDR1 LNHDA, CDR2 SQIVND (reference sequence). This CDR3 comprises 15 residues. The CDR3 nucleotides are TGTGCCAGTAGCAGACAGGTCACCTCTGGAAACACCATATATTTT. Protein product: CASSRQVTSGNTIYF.

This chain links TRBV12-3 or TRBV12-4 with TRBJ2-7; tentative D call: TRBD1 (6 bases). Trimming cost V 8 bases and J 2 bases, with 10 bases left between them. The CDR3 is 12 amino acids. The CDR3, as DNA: TGTGCCAGCGGGACACTTACCTACGAGCAGTACTTC. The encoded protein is CASGTLTYEQYF.

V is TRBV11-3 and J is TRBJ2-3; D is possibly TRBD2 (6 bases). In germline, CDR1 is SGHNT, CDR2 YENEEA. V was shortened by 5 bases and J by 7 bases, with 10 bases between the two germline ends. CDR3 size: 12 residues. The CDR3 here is CASSRDSYTQYF. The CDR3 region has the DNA TGTGCCAGCAGCCGGGACTCCTATACGCAGTATTTT.

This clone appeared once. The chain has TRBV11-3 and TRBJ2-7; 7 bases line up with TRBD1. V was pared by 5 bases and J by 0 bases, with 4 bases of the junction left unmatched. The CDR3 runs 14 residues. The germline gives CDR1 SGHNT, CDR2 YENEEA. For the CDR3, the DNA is TGTGCCAGCAGCCCCCGGGACAGCTCCTACGAGCAGTACTTC. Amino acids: CASSPRDSSYEQYF.

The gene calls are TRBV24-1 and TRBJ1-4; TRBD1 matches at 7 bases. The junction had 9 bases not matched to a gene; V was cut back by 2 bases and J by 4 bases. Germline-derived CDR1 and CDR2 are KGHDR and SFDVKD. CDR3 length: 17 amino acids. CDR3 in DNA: TGTGCCACCAGTGATTCGAGGACAGGCCTCCTTAATGAAAAACTGTTTTTT. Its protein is CATSDSRTGLLNEKLFF.

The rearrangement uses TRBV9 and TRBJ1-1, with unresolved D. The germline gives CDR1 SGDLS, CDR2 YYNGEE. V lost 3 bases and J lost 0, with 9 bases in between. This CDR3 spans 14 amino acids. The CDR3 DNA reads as TGTGCCAGCAGCGCCCCGGGAGTGAACACTGAAGCTTTCTTT. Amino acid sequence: CASSAPGVNTEAFF.

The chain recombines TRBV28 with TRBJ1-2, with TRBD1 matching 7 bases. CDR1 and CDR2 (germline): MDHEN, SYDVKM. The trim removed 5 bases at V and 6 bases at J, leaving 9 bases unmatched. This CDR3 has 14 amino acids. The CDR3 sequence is CASSVGGGTDGYTF. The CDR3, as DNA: TGTGCCAGCAGTGTAGGCGGGGGGACAGATGGCTACACCTTC.

The CDR3 sequence is CASSLARGLNQPQHF. In DNA form, the CDR3 reads TGTGCCAGCAGCTTAGCGCGGGGCCTTAATCAGCCCCAGCATTTT. The V and J genes are TRBV7-2 and TRBJ1-5, with a tentative D call TRBD1 (5 bases). Germline V lookup: CDR1 SGHTA, CDR2 FQGNSA. Trimming stripped 0 bases from V and 4 bases from J, with 10 bases between. This CDR3 comprises 15 residues. Drawing the rest from reference TRBV7-2 and TRBJ1-5, the complete variable domain is GAGVSQSPSNKVTEKGKDVELRCDPISGHTALYWYRQSLGQGLEFLIYFQGNSAPDKSGLPSDRFSAERTGGSVSTLTIQRTQQEDSAVYLCASSLARGLNQPQHFGDGTRLSIL.

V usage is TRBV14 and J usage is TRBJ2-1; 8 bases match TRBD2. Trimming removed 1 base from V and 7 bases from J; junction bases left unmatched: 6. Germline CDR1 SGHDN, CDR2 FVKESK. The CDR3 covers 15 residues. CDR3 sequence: CASSQVGRAVNEQFF. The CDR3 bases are TGTGCCAGCAGCCAAGTCGGGAGGGCCGTAAATGAGCAGTTCTTC.

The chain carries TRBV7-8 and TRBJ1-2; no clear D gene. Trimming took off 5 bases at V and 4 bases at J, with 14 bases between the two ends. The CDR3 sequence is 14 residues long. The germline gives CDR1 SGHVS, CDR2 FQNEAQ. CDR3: CASSPAEAFYGYTF. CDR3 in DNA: TGTGCCAGCAGCCCCGCCGAAGCATTCTATGGCTACACCTTC.

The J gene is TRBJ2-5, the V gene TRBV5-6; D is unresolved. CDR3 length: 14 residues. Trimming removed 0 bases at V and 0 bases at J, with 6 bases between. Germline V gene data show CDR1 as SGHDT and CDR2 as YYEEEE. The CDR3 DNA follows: TGTGCCAGCAGCTTGGTATCCTACCAAGAGACCCAGTACTTC. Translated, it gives CASSLVSYQETQYF.

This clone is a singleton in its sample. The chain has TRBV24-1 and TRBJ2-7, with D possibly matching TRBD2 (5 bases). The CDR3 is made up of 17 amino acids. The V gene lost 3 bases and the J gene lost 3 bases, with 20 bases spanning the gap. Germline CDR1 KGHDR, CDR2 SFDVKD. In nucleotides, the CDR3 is TGTGCCACCAGTGATCCCCCTGGAGGTACCGTCCTCTACGAGCAGTACTTC. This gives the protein CATSDPPGGTVLYEQYF.

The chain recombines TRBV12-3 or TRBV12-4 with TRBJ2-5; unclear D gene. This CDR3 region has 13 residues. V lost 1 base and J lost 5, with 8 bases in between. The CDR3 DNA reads TGTGCCAGCAGTTTAGGGCAGTGGGAGACCCAGTACTTC. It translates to CASSLGQWETQYF.

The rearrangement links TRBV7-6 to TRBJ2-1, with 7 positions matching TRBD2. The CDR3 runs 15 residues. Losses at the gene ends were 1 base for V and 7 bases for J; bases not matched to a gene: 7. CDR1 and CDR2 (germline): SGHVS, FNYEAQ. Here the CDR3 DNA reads TGTGCCAGCAGCTTAGTGGAGGGCGGGGGTAATGAGCAGTTCTTC. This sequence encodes CASSLVEGGGNEQFF. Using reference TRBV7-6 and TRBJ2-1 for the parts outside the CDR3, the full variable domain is GAGVSQSPRYKVTKRGQDVALRCDPISGHVSLYWYRQALGQGPEFLTYFNYEAQQDKSGLPNDRFSAERPEGSISTLTIQRTEQRDSAMYRCASSLVEGGGNEQFFGPGTRLTVL.

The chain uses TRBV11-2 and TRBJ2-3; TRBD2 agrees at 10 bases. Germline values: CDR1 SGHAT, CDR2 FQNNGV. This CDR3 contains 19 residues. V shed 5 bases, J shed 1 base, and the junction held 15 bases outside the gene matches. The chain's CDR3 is CASSPGDSQREGRTDTQYF. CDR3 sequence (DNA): TGTGCCAGCAGCCCGGGGGACAGTCAGCGGGAGGGCCGCACAGATACGCAGTATTTT.

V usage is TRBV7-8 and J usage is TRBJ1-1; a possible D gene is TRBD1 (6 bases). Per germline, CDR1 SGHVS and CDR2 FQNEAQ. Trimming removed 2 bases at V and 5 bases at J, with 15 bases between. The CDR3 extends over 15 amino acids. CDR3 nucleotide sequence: TGTGCCAGCAGCTTAATGGCGGGGGGCGAGACTGAAGCTTTCTTT. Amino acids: CASSLMAGGETEAFF. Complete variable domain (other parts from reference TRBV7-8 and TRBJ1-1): GAGVSQSPRYKVAKRGQDVALRCDPISGHVSLFWYQQALGQGPEFLTYFQNEAQLDKSGLPSDRFFAERPEGSVSTLKIQRTQQEDSAVYLCASSLMAGGETEAFFGQGTRLTVV.

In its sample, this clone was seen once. In DNA, the CDR3 is TGTGCCAGCAGCTTGGACACTAGCGGATACAATGAGCAGTTCTTC. It is translated as CASSLDTSGYNEQFF. The chain uses TRBV5-5 and TRBJ2-1, with 8 nucleotides matching TRBD2. V shed 0 bases and J 4 bases; nucleotides not matched to a gene: 3. There are 15 residues in the CDR3. Germline CDR1 SGHKS, CDR2 YYEKEE (reference sequence).

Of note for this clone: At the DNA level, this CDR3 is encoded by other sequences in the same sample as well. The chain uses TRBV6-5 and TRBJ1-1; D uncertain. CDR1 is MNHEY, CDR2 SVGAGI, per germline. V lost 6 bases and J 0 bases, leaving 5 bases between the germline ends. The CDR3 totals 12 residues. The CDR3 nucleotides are TGTGCCAGCAGCACAGTGAACACTGAAGCTTTCTTT. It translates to CASSTVNTEAFF.

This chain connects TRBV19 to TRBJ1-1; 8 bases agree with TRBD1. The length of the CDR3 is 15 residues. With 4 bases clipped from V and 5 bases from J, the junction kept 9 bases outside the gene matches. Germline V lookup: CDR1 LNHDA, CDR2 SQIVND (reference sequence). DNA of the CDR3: TGTGCCAGTAGTACGACCCACAGGGGGTGGACTGAAGCTTTCTTT. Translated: CASSTTHRGWTEAFF.